This passage covers 18 T cell receptor beta chains from one sample sequenced in a study of blood T cell repertoires in COVID-19. The table came from immunoSEQ multiplex PCR; TCRdb's copy has only in-frame clones and leaves some out. The sample holds 140,000 to 150,000 clones, over 60% seen once. Sequencing used peripheral blood. The receptors were gathered from a man in his fifties with acute or convalescent COVID-19.

The CDR3 loop reads CASKQGGGTDTQYF. The DNA of the CDR3 is TGCGCCAGCAAACAGGGGGGGGGCACAGATACGCAGTATTTT. The chain links TRBV5-1 to TRBJ2-3, with TRBD1 as a possible D gene (8 bases). CDR1 and CDR2 (germline): SGHRS, YFSETQ. V was clipped by 6 bases and J by 1 base, with 12 bases between them. This CDR3 is 14 amino acids long.

CDR3 loop: CASSSEQGATGNTIYF. As DNA, the CDR3 is TGTGCCAGCAGTTCAGAACAGGGGGCGACTGGAAACACCATATATTTT. The chain is built from TRBV27 and TRBJ1-3; 9 bases are a match to TRBD1. V was pared by 4 bases and J by 2 bases, with 6 bases of the junction left unmatched. Germline values: CDR1 MNHEY, CDR2 SMNVEV (reference sequence). This CDR3 has 16 amino acids.

V usage is TRBV29-1 and J usage is TRBJ2-3; TRBD1 is a possible D gene (5 bases). The germline V gene encodes CDR1 SQVTM and CDR2 ANQGSEA. This CDR3 contains 12 residues. CDR3 amino acids: CSSEGATDTQYF. In DNA form, the CDR3 reads TGCAGTAGTGAAGGGGCAACAGATACGCAGTATTTT.

V is TRBV19 and J is TRBJ2-5; 12 bases are a match to TRBD2. J was trimmed by 1 base and V by 5 bases; bases with no gene match: 11. This CDR3 region has 18 residues. Germline CDR1 and CDR2: LNHDA and SQIVND (reference sequence). DNA for the CDR3: TGTGCCAGTAGTGAGAGGGCCGGGACTAGCGGGTCCCAAGAGACCCAGTACTTC. Translated: CASSERAGTSGSQETQYF.

The rearrangement links TRBV18 to TRBJ1-2; maybe TRBD1 (5 bases). Germline V gene lookup returns CDR1 KGHSH and CDR2 LQKENI. Between the trimmed V and J ends, which lost 2 bases and 4 bases, there was a span of 8 bases. The CDR3 is 13 residues long. The CDR3 DNA sequence: TGTGCCAGCTCACCATCACAGGTCTATGGCTACACCTTC. Its translation is CASSPSQVYGYTF. Together with reference TRBV18 and TRBJ1-2, the CDR3 gives the full variable domain: NAGVMQNPRHLVRRRGQEARLRCSPMKGHSHVYWYRQLPEEGLKFMVYLQKENIIDESGMPKERFSAEFPKEGPSILRIQQVVRGDSAAYFCASSPSQVYGYTFGSGTRLTVV.

This chain joins TRBV10-3 and TRBJ1-1; 9 bases align to TRBD1. Germline CDR1 and CDR2: ENHRY and SYGVKD. V was pared by 2 bases and J by 2 bases, with 3 bases of the junction left unmatched. The CDR3 consists of 15 residues. Written as DNA, the CDR3 is TGTGCCATCAGTGAGAAGACAGGGGGAAACACTGAAGCTTTCTTT. This codes for CAISEKTGGNTEAFF.

This clone appeared a few times. J is TRBJ2-7 and V is TRBV6-6; 7 bases are a match to TRBD1. CDR1 is MNHNY, CDR2 SVGAGI, per germline (reference sequence). Germline trimming cut 9 bases from V and 0 bases from J; bases unmatched to any gene: 8. This CDR3 is 14 amino acids long. The CDR3 DNA reads as TGTGCCAGTCGAAGGGGACAGAGCTCCTACGAGCAGTACGTC. Protein sequence: CASRRGQSSYEQYV.

The chain carries TRBV2 and TRBJ2-1; 7 nucleotides align to TRBD1. This CDR3 contains 14 residues. CDR1 and CDR2 (germline): SNHLY, FYNNEI. V gave up 11 bases and J gave up 7 bases; unmatched junction bases: 14. The CDR3 protein is CAGRTGYFYNEQFF. Here the CDR3 DNA reads TGTGCCGGAAGGACAGGTTACTTCTATAATGAGCAGTTCTTC.

This chain joins TRBV6-6 and TRBJ1-3; 11 positions agree with TRBD1. Germline CDR1 MNHNY, CDR2 SVGAGI (reference sequence). The J segment lost 4 bases and the V segment lost 6 bases, leaving 14 bases of the junction unmatched. The CDR3 totals 18 residues. CDR3 sequence (DNA): TGTGCCAGCAGGCGATGGACAGGGGGCGCAACTCACGGAAACACCATATATTTT. Amino acid sequence: CASRRWTGGATHGNTIYF.

This chain links TRBV5-1 with TRBJ2-1; D is unclear. The CDR3 contains 14 residues. Germline V gives CDR1 SGHRS, CDR2 YFSETQ. V was trimmed by 2 bases and J by 8 bases, leaving 14 bases between them. The CDR3 DNA reads TGCGCCAGCAGCTTCTTAACACCCGCGGATGAGCAGTTCTTC. Its translation is CASSFLTPADEQFF.

The V call is TRBV18, the J call TRBJ1-6; tentatively, D is TRBD1 (6 bases). Germline V gives CDR1 KGHSH, CDR2 LQKENI. V was cut by 6 bases and J by 7 bases, with 16 bases left in between. This CDR3 comprises 15 residues. Here the CDR3 DNA reads TGTGCCAGCTCCCGGCCGGGACATCAAAATTCACCCCTCCACTTT. This sequence encodes CASSRPGHQNSPLHF. The whole variable domain, filled in from reference TRBV18 and TRBJ1-6, reads NAGVMQNPRHLVRRRGQEARLRCSPMKGHSHVYWYRQLPEEGLKFMVYLQKENIIDESGMPKERFSAEFPKEGPSILRIQQVVRGDSAAYFCASSRPGHQNSPLHFGNGTRLTVT.

The chain has TRBV20-1 and TRBJ2-1, with a tentative D call TRBD2 (5 bases). V lost 3 bases and J 0 bases, leaving 12 bases between the germline ends. The CDR3 runs to 15 residues. In germline, CDR1 is DFQATT, CDR2 SNEGSKA (reference sequence). CDR3 DNA: TGCAGTGCTAGTCCGGGAATCAGCTCCTACAATGAGCAGTTCTTC. Amino acid sequence: CSASPGISSYNEQFF.

DNA for the CDR3: TGTGCCAGCAGCTCGACAGGCCTCCAAGAGACCCAGTACTTC. It codes for CASSSTGLQETQYF. The chain joins TRBV7-9 to TRBJ2-5, with TRBD1 as a possible D gene (6 bases). CDR1 is SEHNR, CDR2 FQNEAQ, per germline (reference sequence). Trimming took off 4 bases at V and 1 base at J, with 10 bases between the two ends. CDR3 size: 14 residues. Full variable domain (remainder filled in from reference TRBV7-9 and TRBJ2-5): DTGVSQNPRHKITKRGQNVTFRCDPISEHNRLYWYRQTLGQGPEFLTYFQNEAQLEKSRLLSDRFSAERPKGSFSTLEIQRTEQGDSAMYLCASSSTGLQETQYFGPGTRLLVL.

The chain employs TRBV6-6 and TRBJ1-5; D ambiguous. The CDR3 is 11 amino acids. Deletions cut 6 bases from V and 4 bases from J, with 4 bases between. Germline V gene data show CDR1 as MNHNY and CDR2 as SVGAGI (reference sequence). Here the CDR3 reads CASRTNQPQHF. DNA for the CDR3: TGTGCCAGCAGGACTAATCAGCCCCAGCATTTT.

This clone was counted a few times. V gene TRBV5-1 combines with J gene TRBJ2-2, with TRBD1 matching over 10 bases. The CDR3 consists of 14 residues. Germline CDR1 is SGHRS and CDR2 is YFSETQ. The junction had 2 bases not matched to a gene; V was cut back by 5 bases and J by 4 bases. CDR3: CASRGTGATGELFF. Here the CDR3 DNA reads TGCGCCAGCAGAGGGACAGGGGCCACCGGGGAGCTGTTTTTT.

The chain carries TRBV5-4 and TRBJ1-1; 11 positions match TRBD1. Germline V gene sequence: CDR1 SGHNT, CDR2 YYREEE (reference sequence). Germline trimming cut 4 bases from V and 5 bases from J; bases unmatched to any gene: 4. This CDR3 spans 14 amino acids. The CDR3 region is CASSLGQGGTEAFF. The CDR3 nucleotides are TGTGCCAGCAGCCTGGGACAGGGGGGTACTGAAGCTTTCTTT.

This clone has a handful of counts. J is TRBJ1-1 and V is TRBV6-1; no definite D call. The CDR3 totals 13 residues. Trimming pared 2 bases from V and 1 base from J, leaving 5 bases between. Germline assignment: CDR1 MNHNS and CDR2 SASEGT. CDR3 region: CASSERENTEAFF. In DNA form, the CDR3 reads TGTGCCAGCAGTGAACGGGAGAACACTGAAGCTTTCTTT.

The chain links TRBV6-1 to TRBJ1-4; D remains ambiguous. This CDR3 region has 12 residues. CDR1 and CDR2 from the germline V gene are MNHNS and SASEGT. Trimming removed 3 bases from V and 7 bases from J, with 6 bases in between. Here the CDR3 reads CASSDGSEKLFF. The CDR3 nucleotides are TGTGCCAGCAGTGACGGGAGTGAAAAACTGTTTTTT.